This TCR beta chain was identified during a study of blood T cell repertoires in COVID-19. The method was immunoSEQ multiplex PCR; TCRdb's version includes in-frame clones alone and lacks a portion of them. The sample holds tens of thousands of clones, around four fifths seen once. The CDR3 has 15 amino acids. The rearrangement uses TRBV21-1 and TRBJ2-3; the D call in the table, TRBD2, was not verified against the DNA. TRBV21-1 is a pseudogene locus. The receptor was derived from a middle-aged man with active COVID-19. Specimen: peripheral blood. CDR3 amino acids: CASSKVEVSTDTQYF. The CDR3 DNA reads TGTGCCAGCAGCAAAGTCGAGGTGAGCACAGATACGCAGTATTTT.